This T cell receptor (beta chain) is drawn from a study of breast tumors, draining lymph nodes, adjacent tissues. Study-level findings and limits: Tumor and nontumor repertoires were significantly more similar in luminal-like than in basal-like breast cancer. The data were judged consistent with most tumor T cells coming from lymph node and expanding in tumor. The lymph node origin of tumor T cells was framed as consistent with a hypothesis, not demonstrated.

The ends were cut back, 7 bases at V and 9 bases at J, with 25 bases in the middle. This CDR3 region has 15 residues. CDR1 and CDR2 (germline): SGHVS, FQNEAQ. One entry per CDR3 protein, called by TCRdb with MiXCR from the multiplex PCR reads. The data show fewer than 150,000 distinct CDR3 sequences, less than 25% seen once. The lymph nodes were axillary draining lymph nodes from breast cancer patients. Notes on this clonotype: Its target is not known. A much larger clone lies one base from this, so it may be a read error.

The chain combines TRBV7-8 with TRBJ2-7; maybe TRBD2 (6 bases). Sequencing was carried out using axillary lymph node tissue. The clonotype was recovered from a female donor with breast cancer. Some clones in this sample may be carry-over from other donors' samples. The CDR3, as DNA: TGTGCCAGCACCCCGGAGGAAGGTACGGGAGACGGGCAGTACTTC. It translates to CASTPEEGTGDGQYF.